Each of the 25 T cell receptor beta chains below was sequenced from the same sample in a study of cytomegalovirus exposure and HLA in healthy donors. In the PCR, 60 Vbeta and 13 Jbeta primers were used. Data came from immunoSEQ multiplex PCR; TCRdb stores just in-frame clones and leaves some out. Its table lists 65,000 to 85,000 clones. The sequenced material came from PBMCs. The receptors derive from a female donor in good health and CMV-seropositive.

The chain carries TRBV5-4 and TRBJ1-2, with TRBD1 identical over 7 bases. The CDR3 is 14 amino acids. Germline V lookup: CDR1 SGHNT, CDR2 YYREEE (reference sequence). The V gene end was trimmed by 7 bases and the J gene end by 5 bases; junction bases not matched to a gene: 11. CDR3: CASWETGFRYGYTF. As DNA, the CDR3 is TGTGCCAGCTGGGAGACAGGGTTTAGGTATGGCTACACCTTC.

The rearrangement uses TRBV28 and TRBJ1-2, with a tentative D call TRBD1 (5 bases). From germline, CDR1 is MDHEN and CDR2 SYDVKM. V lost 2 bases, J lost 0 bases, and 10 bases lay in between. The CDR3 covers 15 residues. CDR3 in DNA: TGTGCCAGCAGTTTAAAAGCAGGGACTAACTATGGCTACACCTTC. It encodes CASSLKAGTNYGYTF.

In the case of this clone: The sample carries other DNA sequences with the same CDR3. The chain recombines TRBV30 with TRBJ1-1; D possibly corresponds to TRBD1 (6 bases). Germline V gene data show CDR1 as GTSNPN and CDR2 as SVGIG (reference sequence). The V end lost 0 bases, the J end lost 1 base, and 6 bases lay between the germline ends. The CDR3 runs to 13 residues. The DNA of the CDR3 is TGTGCCTGGAGTGTACAGGGGAACACTGAAGCTTTCTTT. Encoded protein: CAWSVQGNTEAFF.

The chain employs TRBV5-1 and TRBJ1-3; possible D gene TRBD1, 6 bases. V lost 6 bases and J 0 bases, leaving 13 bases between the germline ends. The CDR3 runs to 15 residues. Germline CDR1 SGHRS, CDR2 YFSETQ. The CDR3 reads CASTSQGNSGNTIYF. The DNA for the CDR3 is TGCGCCAGCACCTCCCAGGGGAACTCTGGAAACACCATATATTTT.

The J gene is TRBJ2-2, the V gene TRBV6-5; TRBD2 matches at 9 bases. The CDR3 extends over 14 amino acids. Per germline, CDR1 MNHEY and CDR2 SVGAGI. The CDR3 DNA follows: TGTGGATCCAGAGCGGGGGGGAACACCGGGGAGCTGTTTTTT. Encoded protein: CGSRAGGNTGELFF.

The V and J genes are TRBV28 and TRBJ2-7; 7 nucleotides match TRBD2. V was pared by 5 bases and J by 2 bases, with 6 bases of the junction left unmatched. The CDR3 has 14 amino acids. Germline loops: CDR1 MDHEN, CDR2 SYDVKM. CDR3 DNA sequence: TGTGCCAGCAGTGGTTCTAGCGGAACCTACGAGCAGTACTTC. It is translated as CASSGSSGTYEQYF.

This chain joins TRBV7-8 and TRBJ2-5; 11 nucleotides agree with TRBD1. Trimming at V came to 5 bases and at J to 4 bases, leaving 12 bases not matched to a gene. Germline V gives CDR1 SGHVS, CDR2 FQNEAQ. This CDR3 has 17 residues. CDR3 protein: CASSLRTGGLAAETQYF. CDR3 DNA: TGTGCCAGCAGCCTAAGGACAGGGGGCTTAGCAGCAGAGACCCAGTACTTC.

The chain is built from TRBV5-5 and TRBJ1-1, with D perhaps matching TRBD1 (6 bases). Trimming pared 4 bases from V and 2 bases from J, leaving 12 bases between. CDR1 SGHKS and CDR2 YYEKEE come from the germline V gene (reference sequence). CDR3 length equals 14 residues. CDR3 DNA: TGTGCCAGCAGCAACTCAGGGGCCAACACTGAAGCTTTCTTT. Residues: CASSNSGANTEAFF.

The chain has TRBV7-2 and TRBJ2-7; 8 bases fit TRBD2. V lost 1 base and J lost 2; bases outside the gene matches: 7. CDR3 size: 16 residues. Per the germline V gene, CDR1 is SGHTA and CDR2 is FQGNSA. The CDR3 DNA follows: TGTGCCAGCAGCTTAGACATGCTAGCGGGTGCCTACGAGCAGTACTTC. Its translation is CASSLDMLAGAYEQYF.

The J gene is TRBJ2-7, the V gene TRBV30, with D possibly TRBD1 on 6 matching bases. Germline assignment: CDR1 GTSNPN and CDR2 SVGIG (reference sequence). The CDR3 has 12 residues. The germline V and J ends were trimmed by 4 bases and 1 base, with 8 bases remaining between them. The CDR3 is CAWMDSSYEQYF. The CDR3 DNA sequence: TGTGCCTGGATGGACAGTTCCTACGAGCAGTACTTC.

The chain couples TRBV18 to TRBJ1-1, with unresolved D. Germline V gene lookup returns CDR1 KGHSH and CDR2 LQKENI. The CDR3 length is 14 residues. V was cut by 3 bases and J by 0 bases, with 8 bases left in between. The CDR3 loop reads CASSPFDMNTEAFF. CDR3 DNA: TGTGCCAGCTCACCGTTCGACATGAACACTGAAGCTTTCTTT.

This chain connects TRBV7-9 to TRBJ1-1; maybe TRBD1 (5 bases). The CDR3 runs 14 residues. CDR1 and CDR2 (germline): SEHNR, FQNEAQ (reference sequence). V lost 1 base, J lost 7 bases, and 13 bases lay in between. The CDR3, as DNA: TGTGCCAGCAGCTTAGAGCTGACCGGGGGTGAAGCTTTCTTT. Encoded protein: CASSLELTGGEAFF.

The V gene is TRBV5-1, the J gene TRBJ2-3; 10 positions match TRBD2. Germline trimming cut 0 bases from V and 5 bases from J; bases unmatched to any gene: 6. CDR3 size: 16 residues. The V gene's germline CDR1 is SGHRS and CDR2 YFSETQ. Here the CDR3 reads CASSLVTSGEVDTQYF. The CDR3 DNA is TGCGCCAGCAGCTTGGTCACTAGCGGGGAGGTAGATACGCAGTATTTT.

The chain's CDR3 is CASSFNSGEETQYF. CDR3 coding DNA: TGTGCCAGCAGCTTCAATAGCGGAGAAGAGACCCAGTACTTC. The chain is built from TRBV7-2 and TRBJ2-5; TRBD2 is a possible D gene (6 bases). Trimming took 3 bases from V and 3 from J, leaving 11 bases between them. The germline V gene encodes CDR1 SGHTA and CDR2 FQGNSA. This CDR3 is 14 amino acids long.

Written as DNA, the CDR3 is TGTGCCAGCAACGACAGGGGAAGGGTAGATACGCAGTATTTT. Translating it yields CASNDRGRVDTQYF. The chain has TRBV7-9 and TRBJ2-3, with 8 bases aligning to TRBD1. The V and J ends lost 7 bases and 5 bases, in that order; junction bases with no gene match: 8. CDR1 is SEHNR and CDR2 is FQNEAQ in the germline V gene (reference sequence). The CDR3 length is 14 residues.

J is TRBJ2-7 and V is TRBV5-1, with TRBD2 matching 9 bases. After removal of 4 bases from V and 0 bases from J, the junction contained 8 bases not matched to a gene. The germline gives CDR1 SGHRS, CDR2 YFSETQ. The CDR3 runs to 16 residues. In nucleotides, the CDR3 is TGCGCCAGCAGCCCCCTTAGTAGCGGGAGCTCCTACGAGCAGTACTTC. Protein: CASSPLSSGSSYEQYF.

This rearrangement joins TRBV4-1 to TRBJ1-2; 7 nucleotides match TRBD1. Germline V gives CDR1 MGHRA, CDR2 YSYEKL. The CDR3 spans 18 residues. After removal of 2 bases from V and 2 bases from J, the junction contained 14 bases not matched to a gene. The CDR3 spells CASSQWGDRDPYNYGYTF. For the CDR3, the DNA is TGCGCCAGCAGCCAATGGGGCGACAGGGATCCATACAACTATGGCTACACCTTC.

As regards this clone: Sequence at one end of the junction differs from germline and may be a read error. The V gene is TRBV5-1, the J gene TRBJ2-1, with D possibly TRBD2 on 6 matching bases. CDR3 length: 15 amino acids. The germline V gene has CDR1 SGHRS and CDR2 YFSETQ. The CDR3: CASRTAGSSDNEQFF. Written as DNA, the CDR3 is TGCGCCAGCAGAACCGCGGGGAGCTCCGACAATGAGCAGTTCTTC.

CDR3 sequence: CASSLTGSQETQYF. In nucleotides, the CDR3 is TGTGCCAGCAGCTTAACAGGGAGTCAAGAGACCCAGTACTTC. J is TRBJ2-5 and V is TRBV7-9, with D perhaps matching TRBD1 (6 bases). CDR3 length equals 14 residues. Germline assignment: CDR1 SEHNR and CDR2 FQNEAQ (reference sequence). The V end lost 2 bases, the J end lost 2 bases, and 9 bases lay between the germline ends. The variable domain in full, with the rest retrieved from reference TRBV7-9 and TRBJ2-5, is DTGVSQNPRHKITKRGQNVTFRCDPISEHNRLYWYRQTLGQGPEFLTYFQNEAQLEKSRLLSDRFSAERPKGSFSTLEIQRTEQGDSAMYLCASSLTGSQETQYFGPGTRLLVL.

The CDR3 loop is CASSQVGTSSNEQYF. The CDR3 bases are TGCGCCAGCAGCCAAGTAGGGACTAGCTCAAACGAGCAGTACTTC. The chain carries TRBV4-1 and TRBJ2-7; TRBD2 agrees at 9 bases. V shed 1 base and J 5 bases; nucleotides not matched to a gene: 6. This CDR3 contains 15 residues. Germline V CDR1 and CDR2: MGHRA, YSYEKL.

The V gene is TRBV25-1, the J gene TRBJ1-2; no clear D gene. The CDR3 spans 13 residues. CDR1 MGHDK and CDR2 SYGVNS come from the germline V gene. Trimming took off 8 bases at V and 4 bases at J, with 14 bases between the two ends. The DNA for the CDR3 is TGTGCCAGCGGGTCCGGGTTAAGCTATGGCTACACCTTC. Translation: CASGSGLSYGYTF.

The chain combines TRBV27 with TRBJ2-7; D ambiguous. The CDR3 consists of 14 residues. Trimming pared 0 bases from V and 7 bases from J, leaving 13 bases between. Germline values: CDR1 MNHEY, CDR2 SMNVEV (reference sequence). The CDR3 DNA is TGTGCCAGCAGTTTATCTTTTGAGGTGCGGGAGCAGTACTTC. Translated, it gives CASSLSFEVREQYF.

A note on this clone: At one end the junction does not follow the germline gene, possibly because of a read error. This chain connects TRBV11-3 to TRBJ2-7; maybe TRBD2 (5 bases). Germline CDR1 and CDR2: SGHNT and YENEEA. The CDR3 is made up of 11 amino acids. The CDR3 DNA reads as TGTGCCAGAAGCTTAGCGCCTAAGCTGTACTTC. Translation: CARSLAPKLYF.

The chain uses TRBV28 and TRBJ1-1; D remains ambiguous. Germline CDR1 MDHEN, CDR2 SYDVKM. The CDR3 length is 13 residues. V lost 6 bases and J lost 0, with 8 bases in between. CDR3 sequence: CASSSQMNTEAFF. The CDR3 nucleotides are TGTGCCAGCAGCTCCCAGATGAACACTGAAGCTTTCTTT.

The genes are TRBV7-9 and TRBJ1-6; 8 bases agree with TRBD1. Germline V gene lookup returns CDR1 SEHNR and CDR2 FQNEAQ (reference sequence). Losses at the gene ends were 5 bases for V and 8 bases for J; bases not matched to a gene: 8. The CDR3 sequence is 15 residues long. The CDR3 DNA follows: TGTGCCAGCAGCCCGCCGGGACAGGTTGATTCACCCCTCCACTTT. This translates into CASSPPGQVDSPLHF. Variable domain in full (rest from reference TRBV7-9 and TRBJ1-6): DTGVSQNPRHKITKRGQNVTFRCDPISEHNRLYWYRQTLGQGPEFLTYFQNEAQLEKSRLLSDRFSAERPKGSFSTLEIQRTEQGDSAMYLCASSPPGQVDSPLHFGNGTRLTVT.